The 12 T cell receptor beta chains listed next were all sequenced from one sample in a study of blood T cell repertoires in COVID-19. Data came from immunoSEQ multiplex PCR; TCRdb stores just in-frame clones and leaves some out. The table has a few hundred thousand clones, about 86% seen once. Sequenced input: peripheral blood. The receptors derive from a man aged 18 to 35 with active or convalescent COVID-19.

V usage is TRBV10-2 and J usage is TRBJ2-4; TRBD1 is a possible D gene (5 bases). Germline V gene lookup returns CDR1 WSHSY and CDR2 SAAADI. The V end lost 8 bases, the J end lost 5 bases, and 16 bases lay between the germline ends. This CDR3 is built from 14 residues. The CDR3, as DNA: TGCGCCAGCGGGGTAACAGGTCCTCAAAACATTCAGTACTTC. It codes for CASGVTGPQNIQYF.

The J gene is TRBJ2-7, the V gene TRBV10-3; 7 bases match TRBD1. The CDR3 covers 14 residues. The germline gives CDR1 ENHRY, CDR2 SYGVKD. The junction had 8 bases not matched to a gene; V was cut back by 3 bases and J by 6 bases. CDR3 nucleotides: TGTGCCATCAGTGACGGGACAGCTCTTCGCGAGCAGTACTTC. Translated: CAISDGTALREQYF.

V usage is TRBV2 and J usage is TRBJ1-5; D may be TRBD1 (5 bases). Germline V gene sequence: CDR1 SNHLY, CDR2 FYNNEI. CDR3 length: 13 residues. The ends were cut back, 8 bases at V and 1 base at J, with 9 bases in the middle. The CDR3 bases are TGTGCCAGCGGGGGGGGAAGCAATCAGCCCCAGCATTTT. It codes for CASGGGSNQPQHF.

This clone was observed once. This chain connects TRBV6-5 to TRBJ1-2; TRBD1 aligns across 8 bases. The junction had 7 bases not matched to a gene; V was cut back by 6 bases and J by 7 bases. The CDR3 runs 13 residues. Germline CDR1 reads MNHEY; CDR2 reads SVGAGI. DNA for the CDR3: TGTGCCAGCAGACTGGGTCAGGGGGCTGGCTACACCTTC. Translating gives CASRLGQGAGYTF.

The J gene is TRBJ1-3, the V gene TRBV12-3 or TRBV12-4, with D perhaps TRBD1 (5 bases). This CDR3 spans 13 amino acids. Trimming removed 10 bases from V and 0 bases from J, with 10 bases in between. The CDR3 sequence: CATSTGSGNTIYF. The CDR3 DNA reads TGTGCCACGTCAACAGGCTCTGGAAACACCATATATTTT.

The chain links TRBV24-1 to TRBJ2-7; perhaps TRBD1 as D (5 bases). From germline, CDR1 is KGHDR and CDR2 SFDVKD. V lost 10 bases and J lost 4, with 16 bases in between. CDR3 length: 13 amino acids. The CDR3 region is CATSRGQGYEQYF. The CDR3 nucleotides read TGTGCCACTTCACGCGGCCAGGGTTACGAGCAGTACTTC.

This rearrangement joins TRBV9 to TRBJ1-4; no definite D call. This CDR3 region has 15 residues. V was trimmed by 0 bases and J by 7 bases, leaving 13 bases between them. Per the germline V gene, CDR1 is SGDLS and CDR2 is YYNGEE. The CDR3 region has the DNA TGTGCCAGCAGCGTAGCTGGCGACCCGGGTGAAAAACTGTTTTTT. Amino acids: CASSVAGDPGEKLFF.

The V call is TRBV15, the J call TRBJ2-1; the match to TRBD1 covers 9 bases. The CDR3 consists of 15 residues. Trimming took 1 base from V and 9 from J; bases not matched to a gene: 7. The germline V gene has CDR1 LNHNV and CDR2 YYDKDF (reference sequence). For the CDR3, the DNA is TGTGCCACCAGCAGAGGGGGACAGGGAGGGAGTGAGCAGTTCTTC. This translates into CATSRGGQGGSEQFF.

The chain uses TRBV10-3 and TRBJ2-5; the D gene is possibly TRBD1 (6 bases). Deletions cut 3 bases from V and 5 bases from J, with 10 bases between. Germline lookup yields CDR1 ENHRY and CDR2 SYGVKD. This CDR3 region has 13 residues. This CDR3 reads CAISEWGLETQYF. In DNA form, the CDR3 reads TGTGCCATCAGTGAATGGGGGCTTGAGACCCAGTACTTC.

The chain employs TRBV6-5 and TRBJ2-5; 8 nucleotides match TRBD1. Losses at the gene ends were 8 bases for V and 4 bases for J; bases not matched to a gene: 6. Germline V lookup: CDR1 MNHEY, CDR2 SVGAGI. The CDR3 runs to 13 residues. The CDR3 DNA reads as TGTGCCAGCGCTCGACAGGGGATAGAGACCCAGTACTTC. This codes for CASARQGIETQYF.

V gene TRBV5-1 combines with J gene TRBJ2-3, with D perhaps TRBD2 (7 bases). Trimming pared 0 bases from V and 4 bases from J, leaving 12 bases between. Germline CDR1 and CDR2: SGHRS and YFSETQ. The CDR3 is 15 amino acids. The CDR3 is CASSLVAGAPDTQYF. The CDR3 DNA reads TGCGCCAGCAGCTTGGTTGCGGGGGCCCCAGATACGCAGTATTTT.

The chain couples TRBV11-3 to TRBJ2-3, with TRBD2 as a possible D gene (5 bases). CDR1 SGHNT and CDR2 YENEEA come from the germline V gene. This CDR3 comprises 13 residues. The V end was cut by 1 base, the J end by 4 bases, with 6 bases between. CDR3: CASSLVGADTQYF. The CDR3 region has the DNA TGTGCCAGCAGCTTAGTGGGAGCAGATACGCAGTATTTT. The entire variable domain, with the rest obtained from reference TRBV11-3 and TRBJ2-3, is as follows: EAGVVQSPRYKIIEKKQPVAFWCNPISGHNTLYWYLQNLGQGPELLIRYENEEAVDDSQLPKDRFSAERLKGVDSTLKIQPAELGDSAVYLCASSLVGADTQYFGPGTRLTVL.